What follows are 30 T cell receptor beta chains derived from one specimen sequenced in a study of immune evolution from preneoplasia to lung adenocarcinoma. TCRdb's copy holds only in-frame clones and misses some; the assay was immunoSEQ multiplex PCR. The profile covers over 11,000 clones, with roughly 80% appearing a single time and approximately 4.2% taken by the ten largest. Sequencing was carried out using FFPE minimally invasive lung adenocarcinoma tissue. These TCRs come from a person aged 70 to 80 with lung adenocarcinoma.

This clone has only a few counts. This same CDR3 is encoded by further DNA sequences in the sample. This chain connects TRBV5-8 to TRBJ1-2; D not certain. The CDR3 loop spans 12 amino acids. Germline CDR1 is SGHTS and CDR2 is YDEGEE. V lost 0 bases and J 4 bases, leaving 4 bases between the germline ends. The CDR3 here is CASSLEGYGYTF. The CDR3 region has the DNA TGTGCCAGCAGCTTGGAGGGCTATGGCTACACCTTC.

This rearrangement joins TRBV18 to TRBJ1-4; no clear D. The ends were cut back, 3 bases at V and 10 bases at J, with 15 bases in the middle. The CDR3 runs 14 residues. The germline gives CDR1 KGHSH, CDR2 LQKENI. CDR3 bases: TGTGCCAGCTCACCTCTGGCCGGGGAAGGAAAACTGTTTTTT. This encodes CASSPLAGEGKLFF.

J is TRBJ1-5 and V is TRBV19; a weak D match, TRBD1 (5 bases). The ends were cut back, 9 bases at V and 4 bases at J, with 10 bases in the middle. Germline CDR1 LNHDA, CDR2 SQIVND (reference sequence). This CDR3 is 12 amino acids long. The CDR3 sequence: CASPDSNQPQHF. CDR3 coding DNA: TGTGCCAGCCCTGACAGTAATCAGCCCCAGCATTTT.

The chain is built from TRBV10-3 and TRBJ1-5; no clear D. Germline CDR1 is ENHRY and CDR2 is SYGVKD. The CDR3 loop spans 15 amino acids. The V end lost 6 bases, the J end lost 2 bases, and 14 bases lay between the germline ends. CDR3 sequence: CAIRVEGGGNQPQHF. The CDR3 region has the DNA TGTGCCATCAGGGTCGAGGGTGGAGGCAATCAGCCCCAGCATTTT.

The chain combines TRBV30 with TRBJ2-5; 7 bases are a match to TRBD2. J gave up 4 bases and V 0 bases, and 5 bases lay outside the gene matches. This CDR3 is built from 14 residues. Germline V gene sequence: CDR1 GTSNPN, CDR2 SVGIG (reference sequence). CDR3 nucleotide sequence: TGTGCCTGGAGTGTAGGTGGCGGGAGAGAGACCCAGTACTTC. Translation: CAWSVGGGRETQYF.

The genes are TRBV28 and TRBJ2-3, with 14 bases lining up with TRBD2. The CDR3 is made up of 16 amino acids. Germline loops: CDR1 MDHEN, CDR2 SYDVKM. Trimming removed 5 bases from V and 2 bases from J; junction bases left unmatched: 3. The CDR3 region is CASSPTSGRDTDTQYF. CDR3 DNA sequence: TGTGCCAGCAGTCCGACTAGCGGGAGGGACACAGATACGCAGTATTTT. The variable domain in full, completed from reference TRBV28 and TRBJ2-3, reads DVKVTQSSRYLVKRTGEKVFLECVQDMDHENMFWYRQDPGLGLRLIYFSYDVKMKEKGDIPEGYSVSREKKERFSLILESASTNQTSMYLCASSPTSGRDTDTQYFGPGTRLTVL.

The chain combines TRBV7-2 with TRBJ1-6, with D unresolved. The CDR3 extends over 13 amino acids. Germline V gene sequence: CDR1 SGHTA, CDR2 FQGNSA. Trimming took off 0 bases at V and 7 bases at J, with 4 bases between the two ends. The CDR3 DNA sequence: TGTGCCAGCAGCTTAGCTCCCAATTCACCCCTCCACTTT. It is translated as CASSLAPNSPLHF.

V gene TRBV4-1 combines with J gene TRBJ2-1; 9 nucleotides agree with TRBD2. The CDR3 extends over 18 amino acids. Germline V gives CDR1 MGHRA, CDR2 YSYEKL. Trimming took 5 bases from V and 9 from J; bases not matched to a gene: 20. CDR3 amino acids: CASSIRPPASGIDPEQFF. CDR3 nucleotide sequence: TGCGCCAGCAGCATCAGGCCCCCGGCTAGCGGGATTGACCCTGAGCAGTTCTTC.

The chain joins TRBV19 to TRBJ1-5; no reliable D call. Germline lookup yields CDR1 LNHDA and CDR2 SQIVND (reference sequence). V was clipped by 5 bases and J by 0 bases, with 5 bases between them. CDR3 length equals 13 residues. CDR3 loop: CASSLNSNQPQHF. DNA of the CDR3: TGTGCCAGTAGTTTAAATAGCAATCAGCCCCAGCATTTT. Combining the CDR3 with reference TRBV19 and TRBJ1-5 gives the whole variable domain DGGITQSPKYLFRKEGQNVTLSCEQNLNHDAMYWYRQDPGQGLRLIYYSQIVNDFQKGDIAEGYSVSREKKESFPLTVTSAQKNPTAFYLCASSLNSNQPQHFGDGTRLSIL.

With regard to this clone: A far larger clone is just one base off, so this is likely a read error. The V gene is TRBV28, the J gene TRBJ2-1; D may be TRBD2 (5 bases). Germline V lookup: CDR1 MDHEN, CDR2 SYDVKM. This CDR3 spans 14 amino acids. Trimming took 3 bases from V and 5 from J, leaving 11 bases between them. Here the CDR3 reads CASSFVGDNNEQFF. CDR3 in DNA: TGTGCCAGCAGTTTCGTGGGAGACAACAATGAGCAGTTCTTC.

The V call is TRBV4-2, the J call TRBJ1-3; D ambiguous. Trimming shortened V by 4 bases and J by 0 bases, and 10 bases separated the two germline ends. This CDR3 is built from 15 residues. Germline V gives CDR1 LGHNA, CDR2 YNFKEQ. CDR3 protein: CASSLSTDSGNTIYF. CDR3 DNA sequence: TGTGCCAGCAGCCTATCAACGGACTCTGGAAACACCATATATTTT.

CDR3 nucleotide sequence: TGTGCCAGCAGCGTAGAGGGCAGGGGGAACACCGGGGAGCTGTTTTTT. Its translation: CASSVEGRGNTGELFF. The V and J genes are TRBV9 and TRBJ2-2, with D perhaps matching TRBD1 (6 bases). The CDR3 sequence is 16 residues long. CDR1 SGDLS and CDR2 YYNGEE come from the germline V gene. V shed 0 bases and J shed 1 base, with 10 bases lying between them.

The chain combines TRBV30 with TRBJ2-7; D call uncertain. Trimming took off 2 bases at V and 0 bases at J, with 8 bases between the two ends. Germline CDR1 GTSNPN, CDR2 SVGIG (reference sequence). The CDR3 is 13 amino acids. CDR3 nucleotide sequence: TGTGCCTGGAGTTCGGCAGACTCCTACGAGCAGTACTTC. Amino acids: CAWSSADSYEQYF.

The chain couples TRBV12-5 to TRBJ2-7; a possible D gene is TRBD1 (8 bases). The CDR3 runs 16 residues. V was clipped by 5 bases and J by 0 bases, with 17 bases between them. The germline gives CDR1 LGHNT, CDR2 FRNRAP. The CDR3 here is CASGNTNRGGSYEQYF. CDR3 in DNA: TGTGCTAGTGGTAACACCAACAGGGGGGGCTCCTACGAGCAGTACTTC.

The V and J genes are TRBV18 and TRBJ2-1; possible D gene TRBD1, 5 bases. V was cut by 4 bases and J by 0 bases, with 10 bases left in between. CDR3 size: 15 residues. The V gene's germline CDR1 is KGHSH and CDR2 LQKENI. DNA of the CDR3: TGTGCCAGCTCACAGGGGCTGAGCTCCTACAATGAGCAGTTCTTC. Translated, it gives CASSQGLSSYNEQFF.

This chain uses TRBV5-1 with TRBJ2-2; D unresolved. Trimming left V 0 bases short and J 5 bases short, with 5 bases between. Germline loops: CDR1 SGHRS, CDR2 YFSETQ. The CDR3 length is 13 residues. CDR3 coding DNA: TGCGCCAGCAGCTTGGCCGGAACCGGGGAGCTGTTTTTT. As protein: CASSLAGTGELFF.

The chain employs TRBV6-1 and TRBJ1-5; 10 nucleotides align to TRBD1. CDR1 MNHNS and CDR2 SASEGT come from the germline V gene. V lost 6 bases and J lost 7; bases outside the gene matches: 9. The length of the CDR3 is 15 residues. This CDR3 is CASSSGQGVRQPQHF. In nucleotides, the CDR3 is TGTGCCAGCAGCTCCGGACAGGGGGTAAGGCAGCCCCAGCATTTT.

This chain links TRBV2 with TRBJ1-6; D unclear. Germline values: CDR1 SNHLY, CDR2 FYNNEI. This CDR3 comprises 15 residues. The V and J ends lost 4 bases and 9 bases respectively, with 16 bases between them. CDR3 in DNA: TGTGCCAGCAGTGGAGGACGTGCTTTAATTTCACCCCTCCACTTT. This translates into CASSGGRALISPLHF.

This rearrangement joins TRBV7-8 to TRBJ1-1, with unresolved D. Between the trimmed V and J ends, which lost 1 base and 1 base, there was a span of 7 bases. Germline CDR1 is SGHVS and CDR2 is FQNEAQ. CDR3 length: 14 residues. CDR3 DNA: TGTGCCAGCAGCTTAGTACAGACGAACACTGAAGCTTTCTTT. Translation: CASSLVQTNTEAFF.

The rearrangement links TRBV6-5 to TRBJ1-1; no reliable D call. CDR3 length equals 13 residues. V gave up 7 bases and J gave up 1 base, with 10 bases separating them. Per the germline V gene, CDR1 is MNHEY and CDR2 is SVGAGI. The CDR3 region has the DNA TGTGCCAGCAAAGTGCCAGGGAACACTGAAGCTTTCTTT. Encoded protein: CASKVPGNTEAFF.

This sequence joins TRBV11-2 and TRBJ2-7; perhaps TRBD2 as D (5 bases). The CDR3 totals 16 residues. Trimming left V 5 bases short and J 2 bases short, with 19 bases between. Germline lookup yields CDR1 SGHAT and CDR2 FQNNGV. In DNA form, the CDR3 reads TGTGCCAGCAGCCTCAGCGGTGGCCAAGTAGCCTACGAGCAGTACTTC. Translating gives CASSLSGGQVAYEQYF.

There are a few counts of this clone. The chain recombines TRBV18 with TRBJ1-1; no reliable D call. The CDR3 runs to 12 residues. CDR1 and CDR2 from the germline V gene are KGHSH and LQKENI. Trimming shortened V by 3 bases and J by 2 bases, and 4 bases separated the two germline ends. The CDR3 sequence is CASSPINTEAFF. The CDR3 bases are TGTGCCAGCTCACCTATTAACACTGAAGCTTTCTTT.

The chain is built from TRBV7-8 and TRBJ1-5, with D possibly matching TRBD1 (5 bases). Germline V lookup: CDR1 SGHVS, CDR2 FQNEAQ. Trimming took 4 bases from V and 0 from J, leaving 13 bases between them. The CDR3 spans 16 residues. Here the CDR3 reads CASSWAGGNSNQPQHF. CDR3 in DNA: TGTGCCAGCAGCTGGGCGGGGGGGAATAGCAATCAGCCCCAGCATTTT.

The V call is TRBV30, the J call TRBJ2-7; tentatively, D is TRBD1 or TRBD2 (5 bases each). Germline-derived CDR1 and CDR2 are GTSNPN and SVGIG (reference sequence). The V end was cut by 0 bases, the J end by 7 bases, with 16 bases between. This CDR3 spans 14 amino acids. CDR3 DNA sequence: TGTGCCTGGAGTGTACAAGTCGGGGCTGGGGAGCAGTACTTC. Translation gives CAWSVQVGAGEQYF.

The chain links TRBV27 to TRBJ1-1; the D is unclear. Germline CDR1 and CDR2: MNHEY and SMNVEV (reference sequence). The germline V and J ends were trimmed by 4 bases and 8 bases, with 11 bases remaining between them. The CDR3 spans 12 residues. This CDR3 reads CASSSGLTEAFF. CDR3 nucleotides: TGTGCCAGCAGTTCTGGTTTGACGGAAGCTTTCTTT.

The V and J genes are TRBV10-1 and TRBJ1-6; perhaps TRBD1 as D (5 bases). Germline lookup yields CDR1 WNHNN and CDR2 SYGVQD (reference sequence). The CDR3 loop spans 13 amino acids. V was trimmed by 4 bases and J by 7 bases, leaving 8 bases between them. The CDR3 nucleotides read TGCGCCAGCAGTGGACAGAGCAATTCACCCCTCCACTTT. This encodes CASSGQSNSPLHF.

The CDR3 bases are TGCGCCAGCAGCTTACAGGGGGCTCAAGAGACCCAGTACTTC. This encodes CASSLQGAQETQYF. The rearrangement uses TRBV5-1 and TRBJ2-5; 9 bases line up with TRBD1. Germline V CDR1 and CDR2: SGHRS, YFSETQ. The CDR3 runs to 14 residues. After removal of 2 bases from V and 2 bases from J, the junction contained 1 base not matched to a gene.

The V and J genes are TRBV28 and TRBJ1-3; no clear D gene. The CDR3 extends over 14 amino acids. Per the germline V gene, CDR1 is MDHEN and CDR2 is SYDVKM. Trimming left V 6 bases short and J 2 bases short, with 11 bases between. For the CDR3, the DNA is TGTGCCAGCAGACCTCCCCAGACTGGAAACACCATATATTTT. Its protein product is CASRPPQTGNTIYF.

This chain uses TRBV5-6 with TRBJ1-2, with TRBD1 matching 7 bases. CDR3 length: 12 amino acids. Germline loops: CDR1 SGHDT, CDR2 YYEEEE. V gave up 3 bases and J gave up 5 bases; unmatched junction bases: 1. The CDR3 loop is CASSSGQYGYTF. CDR3 bases: TGTGCCAGCAGCTCGGGACAGTATGGCTACACCTTC. Supplemented by reference TRBV5-6 and TRBJ1-2, the full variable domain reads DAGVTQSPTHLIKTRGQQVTLRCSPKSGHDTVSWYQQALGQGPQFIFQYYEEEERQRGNFPDRFSGHQFPNYSSELNVNALLLGDSALYLCASSSGQYGYTFGSGTRLTVV.

The chain has TRBV15 and TRBJ2-3; 8 nucleotides agree with TRBD1. Trimming took 8 bases from V and 2 from J; bases not matched to a gene: 3. The germline V gene has CDR1 LNHNV and CDR2 YYDKDF (reference sequence). This CDR3 is built from 13 residues. The CDR3 DNA is TGTGCCACCGGGACAGGCCACACAGATACGCAGTATTTT. Residues: CATGTGHTDTQYF. The full variable domain, with the rest looked up from reference TRBV15 and TRBJ2-3, is DAMVIQNPRYQVTQFGKPVTLSCSQTLNHNVMYWYQQKSSQAPKLLFHYYDKDFNNEADTPDNFQSRRPNTSFCFLDIRSPGLGDTAMYLCATGTGHTDTQYFGPGTRLTVL.